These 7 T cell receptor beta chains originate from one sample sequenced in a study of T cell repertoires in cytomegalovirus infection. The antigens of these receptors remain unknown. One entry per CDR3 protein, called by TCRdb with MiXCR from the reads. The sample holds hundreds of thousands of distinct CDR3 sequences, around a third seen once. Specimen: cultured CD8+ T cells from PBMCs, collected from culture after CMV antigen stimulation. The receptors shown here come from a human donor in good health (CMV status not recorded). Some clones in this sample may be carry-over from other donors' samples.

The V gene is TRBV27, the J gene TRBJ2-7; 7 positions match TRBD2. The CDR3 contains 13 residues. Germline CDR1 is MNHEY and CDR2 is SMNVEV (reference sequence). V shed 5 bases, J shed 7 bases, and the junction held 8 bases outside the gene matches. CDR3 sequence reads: CASSPGTGGEQYF. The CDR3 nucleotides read TGTGCCAGCAGTCCAGGGACGGGAGGAGAGCAGTACTTC.

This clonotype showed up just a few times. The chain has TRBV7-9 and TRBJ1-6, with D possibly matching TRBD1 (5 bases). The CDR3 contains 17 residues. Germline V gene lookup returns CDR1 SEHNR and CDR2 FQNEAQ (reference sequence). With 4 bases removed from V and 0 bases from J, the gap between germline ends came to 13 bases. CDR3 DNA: TGTGCCAGCAGCTCTACAGGCTTGAGCTCCTATAATTCACCCCTCCACTTT. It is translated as CASSSTGLSSYNSPLHF.

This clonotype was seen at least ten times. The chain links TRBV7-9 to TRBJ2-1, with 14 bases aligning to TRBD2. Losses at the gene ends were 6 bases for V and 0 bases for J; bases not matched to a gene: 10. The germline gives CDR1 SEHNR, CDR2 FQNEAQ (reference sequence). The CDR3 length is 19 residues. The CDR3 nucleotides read TGTGCCAGCAGTACAAAGACTAGCGGGGGGGCATACTCCTACAATGAGCAGTTCTTC. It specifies CASSTKTSGGAYSYNEQFF.

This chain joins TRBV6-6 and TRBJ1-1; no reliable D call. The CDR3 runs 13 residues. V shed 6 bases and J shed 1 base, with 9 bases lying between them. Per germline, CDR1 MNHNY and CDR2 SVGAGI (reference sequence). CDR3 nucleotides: TGTGCCAGCAGGTCCGGGGAGAACACTGAAGCTTTCTTT. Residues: CASRSGENTEAFF.

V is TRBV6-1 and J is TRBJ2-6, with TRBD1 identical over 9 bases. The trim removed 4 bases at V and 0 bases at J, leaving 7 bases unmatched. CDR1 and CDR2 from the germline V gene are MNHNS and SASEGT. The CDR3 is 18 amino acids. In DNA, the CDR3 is TGTGCCAGCAGTGCCCTGGGACAGGGATTCTCTGGGGCCAACGTCCTGACTTTC. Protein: CASSALGQGFSGANVLTF.

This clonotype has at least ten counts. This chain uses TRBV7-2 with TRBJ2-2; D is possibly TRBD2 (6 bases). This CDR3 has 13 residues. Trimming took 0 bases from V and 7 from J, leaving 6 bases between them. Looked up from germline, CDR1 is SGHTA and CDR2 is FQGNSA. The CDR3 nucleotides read TGTGCCAGCAGCTTAGCCGGGGGCGGGGAGCTGTTTTTT. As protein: CASSLAGGGELFF.

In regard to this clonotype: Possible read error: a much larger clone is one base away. CDR3 sequence: CASSLAPAGGATEAFF. CDR3 DNA sequence: TGTGCCAGCAGCTTAGCCCCAGCAGGGGGAGCCACTGAAGCTTTCTTT. The chain employs TRBV7-3 and TRBJ1-1; 7 nucleotides align to TRBD1. The CDR3 loop spans 16 amino acids. V shed 2 bases, J shed 4 bases, and the junction held 10 bases outside the gene matches. Germline values: CDR1 SGHTA, CDR2 FQGTGA. Combining the CDR3 with reference TRBV7-3 and TRBJ1-1 gives the whole variable domain GAGVSQTPSNKVTEKGKYVELRCDPISGHTALYWYRQSLGQGPEFLIYFQGTGAADDSGLPNDRFFAVRPEGSVSTLKIQRTERGDSAVYLCASSLAPAGGATEAFFGQGTRLTVV.